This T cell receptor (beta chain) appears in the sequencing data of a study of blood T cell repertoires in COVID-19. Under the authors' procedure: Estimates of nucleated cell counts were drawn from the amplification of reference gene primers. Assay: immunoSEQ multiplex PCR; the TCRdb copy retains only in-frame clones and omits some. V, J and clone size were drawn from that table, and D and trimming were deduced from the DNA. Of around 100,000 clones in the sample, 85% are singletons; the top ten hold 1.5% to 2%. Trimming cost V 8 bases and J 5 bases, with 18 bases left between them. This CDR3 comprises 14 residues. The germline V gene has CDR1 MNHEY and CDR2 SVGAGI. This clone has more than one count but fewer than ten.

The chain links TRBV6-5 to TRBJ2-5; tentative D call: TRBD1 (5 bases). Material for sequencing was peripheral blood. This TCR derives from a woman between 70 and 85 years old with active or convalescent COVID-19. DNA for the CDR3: TGTGCCAGCTCCATGCAGGGCTTGGGGGAGACCCAGTACTTC. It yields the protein CASSMQGLGETQYF.